The present entry profiles one TCR beta chain with its context. The data belong to a study of CD8 T cells in Susac syndrome. RNA totalling roughly 0.45 to 1 ug underwent reverse transcription with random hexamers. TCRdb reanalysed the immunoSEQ multiplex PCR reads using MiXCR and keeps one entry per CDR3 protein. The sample lists about 190,000 distinct CDR3 sequences, 85% to 95% occurring once. The trim removed 0 bases at V and 4 bases at J, leaving 4 bases unmatched. The CDR3 runs to 15 residues. Germline V gene data show CDR1 as SGHRS and CDR2 as YFSETQ. J is TRBJ1-3 and V is TRBV5-1; 7 nucleotides align to TRBD1. The sequence came from a human donor with Susac syndrome. Sequenced material: CD8+ T cells from PBMCs. CDR3 DNA sequence: TGCGCCAGCAGCTTGGAGGCAGGGGGAGGAAACACCATATATTTT. Amino acid sequence: CASSLEAGGGNTIYF.